This T cell receptor beta chain was retrieved from a study of beta chain features in type 1 diabetes. Findings of the study overall: For cells with high TCR expression, cDNA sequencing could yield over-representation. Patients and controls would share equally any PCR tilt toward shorter templates. Among patients, naive, central memory and Treg TCRB repertoires appeared more similar than among healthy donors.

Worth noting for this clone: Its target is not known.

cDNA synthesis used the whole RNA isolate, giving expressed TCRB sequences. Generated by immunoSEQ multiplex PCR, the TCRdb table keeps only in-frame clones and is missing some. The sample contains 250,000 or so clones, roughly 70% of which appear only once. The sequenced material came from naive CD4+ T cells from blood. The receptor was isolated from a man aged 30-40 years in good health.

CDR3 protein: CAWTNKQGPTGELFF. CDR3 nucleotides: TGTGCCTGGACTAACAAACAGGGGCCCACCGGGGAGCTGTTTTTT. The chain recombines TRBV30 with TRBJ2-2, with 7 positions matching TRBD1. J lost 4 bases, V lost 4 bases, and 9 bases had no gene match. Germline lookup yields CDR1 GTSNPN and CDR2 SVGIG (reference sequence). The CDR3 extends over 15 amino acids. The whole variable domain, remainder taken from reference TRBV30 and TRBJ2-2, is SQTIHQWPATLVQPVGSPLSLECTVEGTSNPNLYWYRQAAGRGLQLLFYSVGIGQISSEVPQNLSASRPQDRQFILSSKKLLLSDSGFYLCAWTNKQGPTGELFFGEGSRLTVL.